The following is a T cell receptor (beta chain) sequence with its context. Its antigen target is currently unknown. Base qualities were left out, and no much larger clone turns up one base away. The record originates from a study of cytomegalovirus exposure and HLA in healthy donors (dated by TCRdb to about 2017). Study-level background: In an earlier analysis of approximately 500 of the donors, 276 Gb of sequence data and approximately 120 million unique TCR beta sequences from 180 million or so T cells were reported. About 280 gigabases of sequencing data and approximately 92 million unique TCR sequences made up an early release that covered 640 HLA-typed donors. Of the 300 to 500 genotyped donors, 65% to 90% were placed in the genetic ancestry cluster associated with self-reported Caucasian donors. The study aimed to test whether signatures of past pathogen exposure could be identified by cataloging public T cell receptors. The study profiled the T cell repertoires of 666 subjects by immunosequencing and related them to cytomegalovirus serostatus. A separate validation cohort of approximately 120 different subjects was used in addition to the roughly 670-subject first cohort. To predict cytomegalovirus infection status, the study combined high-throughput TCR immunosequencing, statistical association of individual TCRs with disease status, and machine learning. A later analysis re-analyzed previously published TCR beta repertoires from approximately 700 donors and added high-resolution HLA genotyping to study TCR occurrence patterns. The later analysis used no new phenotypic data to find candidate immune exposures, relying instead on TCR beta sequences and their occurrence across donors. An earlier analysis of a few hundred of the donors applied high-throughput TCR beta sequencing to assess whether each TCR beta V gene segment acted as functional or pseudogenic. Donor age, sex, ethnicity and CMV serostatus were compiled together with the repertoire data. Genome-wide SNP genotypes for about 55% of the roughly 670 donors were used in a later genetic analysis, which treated that subset as a discovery cohort. Every discovery cohort repertoire had been produced on one sequencing platform. HLA typing included class I and class II loci at four-digit resolution. The number of typed donors differed by locus: 629-630 for A, B, C, DRB1 and DQB1; 522 for DQA1; 600 to 610 for DPA1; and some 430 for DPB1. Four to six DR-DQ haplotypes were handled as single units for association and clustering, since linkage in the cohort was strong. Across 300 to 500 genotyped donors of the cohort, an average of approximately 220,000 unique TCR beta nucleotide sequences per donor were sequenced, and roughly 18% of those sequences were non-productive. The investigation overall reported the following: The study listed approximately 160 TCR beta chains as associated with cytomegalovirus. According to a later analysis, TCR association rates differed among HLA loci, with DRB1 alleles showing the most associated TCRs and HLA-C alleles showing the fewest. Immune exposure information for the cohort was limited to CMV serostatus. An association between a missense DCLRE1C variant and V-gene and J-gene trimming of TCR beta chains was found in a later genetic analysis and replicated in an independent cohort. In this cohort, only TCR beta chains were sequenced, and detectable features were limited by the absence of alpha or paired-chain data. A further reported finding was that TCR beta sequences accurately predicted the HLA-A and HLA-B alleles for most subjects in the first cohort. Correlated functional status among segregating V segments might reflect linkage disequilibrium, but an unknown experimental factor could not be ruled out. The 87-base-pair reads could not distinguish some IMGT-functional V segments, including TRBV6-2 and TRBV6-3, so those segments were excluded. Because HLA typing was missing for some donors at each locus, association tests included only the typed subset. The authors suggested that the approach could potentially be extended to other disease states and immunological phenotypes. A few of the identified cytomegalovirus-associated TCR beta chains were confirmed in vitro to be specific for cytomegalovirus antigens. Several of the top co-occurrence clusters appeared to be linked to parvovirus B19, influenza, CMV and Epstein-Barr virus, according to a later analysis. The sequencing pipeline was judged likely to have produced a cluster of highly shared sequence variants as a technical artifact. Cytomegalovirus status was reported to be diagnosed by the classifier with high specificity and sensitivity in both the original and validation cohorts. In a later genetic analysis, fewer N-insertions in productive TCRs were reported among donors in an Asian-associated ancestry cluster than the approximately 670-donor mean. A later analysis found that HLA-associated TCR beta chains were more clonally expanded and had lower generation probabilities than equally common non-associated chains. Most TCR sequences were observed very rarely across donors, whereas some public TCRs were present in many individuals. In an earlier analysis of 587 of the donors, most TCR beta V segments were observed in productive rearrangements about 87% or about 30% of the time, broadly matching IMGT annotations. When HLA alleles, especially DR and DQ, strongly co-occurred, TCR associations were difficult to assign to individual alleles. Most CMV-associated TCR beta chains appeared to be HLA-restricted in a later analysis, and the HLA associations seemed to be driven largely by CMV exposure. The presence/absence analyses assumed that sequencing depth was roughly uniform across donors, and that assumption may not be true. In a later analysis, about 16,000 TCR beta sequences were associated with specific HLA alleles at a false discovery rate of 0.05. Because counts were too low, about 15 rarely observed V segments, including chromosome 9 orphons, were left out of the earlier analysis of some 600 of the donors.

The germline V end is reduced by 3 bases and the J end by 5 bases; junction bases left unmatched: 15. The CDR3 contains 18 residues, cysteine and phenylalanine counted. The CDR3 DNA has 54 bases and is translated from base 1. Sequences LNHDA (CDR1) and SQIVND (CDR2) are obtained from the germline V gene (reference sequence). The library was generated by the immunoSEQ multiplex PCR assay. For the multiplex PCR, a mixture combining 60 forward primers for TCR Vbeta segments and 13 reverse primers for TCR Jbeta segments was used. The CDR3 region of rearranged TCR beta genes was amplified from genomic DNA with a multiplex PCR assay. The amplified TCR beta libraries were sequenced on the Illumina HiSeq System as 87-base-pair reads. As for how the authors treated the data: A later analysis counted some 74 million unique TCR beta chains across the approximately 700 repertoires, and 10 million to 11 million of these chains were shared by at least two donors. To remove PCR and sequencing errors, raw reads were error-corrected and collapsed into unique sequences using a nearest-neighbor algorithm that merged closely related sequences. V, D and J gene segments were assigned by aligning CDR3 sequences to IMGT reference sequences. Each retained sequence needed at least a six-nucleotide match to both a V gene segment and a J gene segment. Rearrangements were classified as productive when the CDR3 lacked stop codons and remained in frame with V and J, and all other rearrangements were classified as non-productive. Following IMGT convention, CDR3 was defined as the stretch from the second conserved V-encoded cysteine to the conserved J-encoded phenylalanine. The earlier analysis of more than 450 of the donors excluded sequences that lacked an unambiguous match to a single V gene segment. In an earlier analysis of several hundred of the donors, V segments were called functional above 56.7% productive rearrangements and were called segregating when the between-donor standard deviation exceeded 5%. To diagnose cytomegalovirus status from the catalog of TCR beta chain sequences, a statistical classification framework was built. A later analysis assigned V and J genes by comparing TCR nucleotide sequences with IMGT/GENE-DB human TR gene sequences. Using the TCRdist pipeline, a later analysis assigned CDR3 sequences along with most-parsimonious VDJ recombination scenarios. A later analysis defined each TCR beta chain by its CDR3 amino acid sequence plus V-gene family, and excluded reads lacking a unique V-gene family. In a later analysis, nearly 600 highly shared, low-generation-probability nucleotide sequences were removed to address suspected cross-contamination and a sequencing artifact. In a later analysis, a clonal expansion index was calculated for each public chain from normalized within-repertoire ranks of inferred template counts. A later analysis computed generation probabilities with a VDJ recombination model fitted to out-of-frame rearrangements, and checked the results against IGoR. Hypergeometric tests were used in a later analysis to score TCR-TCR, TCR-HLA and TCR-CMV co-occurrence, with a repertoire-size bias correction applied to the TCR pairs. In a later analysis, false discovery rates were estimated by permuting HLA or CMV assignments 20 times. In a later analysis, co-occurring TCRs were grouped using DBSCAN, with TCRdist sequence similarity added in when clustering inside HLA-allele-positive subsets. Co-occurrence clustering excluded repertoires with fewer than 30,000 or more than 120,000 public chains, plus five with anomalous nucleotide sharing. Sourced from immuneACCESS, this table was stored by TCRdb with only in-frame sequences that have V and J called. A share of the clones is absent; for the studies checked, an unresolved V gene accounts for under half, and the remainder has no known explanation. V, J and clone size derive from that table, while D and trimming were established from the DNA sequence. Within this sample are approximately 98,000 clones, with approximately 79% of them counted one time only. About 1.8% of the sample is in the top ten clones.

The cohort consisted of 666 healthy bone marrow donors. All cohort members were sampled while nominally healthy, although unrecorded immune exposures were likely present. The donor tested CMV seronegative and was one of the 352 seronegative cohort members. Each donor provided a peripheral blood sample, and peripheral blood mononuclear cells were used for TCR beta sequencing. Genomic DNA extraction from the blood cell samples was performed with the Qiagen DNeasy Blood Extraction Kit. Sequenced sample: PBMCs. The rearrangement joined TRBV19 to TRBJ2-1, with 8 bases in between that match TRBD2. The TCR was taken from a male donor in good health and CMV-seronegative. The CDR3 sequence is CASSMVSAGEGLDNEQFF. The nucleotides are TGTGCCAGTAGTATGGTGTCAGCGGGAGAAGGGCTAGACAATGAGCAGTTCTTC.